This T cell receptor beta chain was documented in a study of blood T cell repertoires in COVID-19. Study context: The analysed material was cDNA or gDNA that came from T cells, B-cell-depleted T cells, or PBMCs.

The repertoire was sequenced with immunoSEQ multiplex PCR; TCRdb's copy has only in-frame clones and lacks some. The sample has about 58,000 clones, approximately 83% seen once; the top ten hold around 9.6%. Patients in Seattle were enrolled during active infection, then followed longitudinally. Sequencing was carried out using peripheral blood. The source of this sequence is a man aged 45-65 years with COVID-19, enrolled during active disease.

The CDR3 DNA reads as TGTGCCAGCAGCTTAACGTTCGGGGACTTTACTGAAGCTTTCTTT. Translation: CASSLTFGDFTEAFF. The chain couples TRBV7-3 to TRBJ1-1, with a weak D call TRBD1 (5 bases). The ends were cut back, 0 bases at V and 5 bases at J, with 13 bases in the middle. Per the germline V gene, CDR1 is SGHTA and CDR2 is FQGTGA. The CDR3 is made up of 15 amino acids.